What follows are 27 T cell receptor beta chains derived from one specimen sequenced in a study of T cell responses to AZD1222 COVID-19 vaccine. The method was immunoSEQ multiplex PCR; TCRdb's version includes in-frame clones alone and lacks a portion of them. Of some 200,000 clones in the sample, roughly 90% were seen once. The material was peripheral blood, obtained 28 days after the second AZD1222 dose. The receptor set was obtained from an adult who received the AZD1222 COVID-19 vaccine.

V usage is TRBV21-1 and J usage is TRBJ1-5; TRBD1, the D gene given by the table, was not confirmed from the DNA. TRBV21-1 corresponds to a pseudogene. The CDR3 length is 15 residues. DNA for the CDR3: TGTGCCAGCAGTAATAGCCTCAGGGCCGGTCAGCCCCAGCATTTT. Residues: CASSNSLRAGQPQHF.

For this clone: A read error may account for a junction end that differs from germline. This sequence joins TRBV18 and TRBJ1-1, with TRBD1 as a possible D gene (5 bases). CDR3 length equals 13 residues. CDR1 is KGHSH and CDR2 is LQKENI in the germline V gene. The CDR3 DNA reads TGTGCCAGCTCTCCACAGGTGAACACTGAAGCTTTCTTT. This encodes CASSPQVNTEAFF.

The chain employs TRBV19 and TRBJ2-6; D unclear. The CDR3 is 19 amino acids. V lost 4 bases and J lost 0, with 19 bases in between. Germline V gene data show CDR1 as LNHDA and CDR2 as SQIVND (reference sequence). The DNA of the CDR3 is TGTGCCAGTAGTAAAACCCAACCGGTAGGGATCTCTGGGGCCAACGTCCTGACTTTC. Amino acid sequence: CASSKTQPVGISGANVLTF. Full variable domain (missing parts from reference TRBV19 and TRBJ2-6): DGGITQSPKYLFRKEGQNVTLSCEQNLNHDAMYWYRQDPGQGLRLIYYSQIVNDFQKGDIAEGYSVSREKKESFPLTVTSAQKNPTAFYLCASSKTQPVGISGANVLTFGAGSRLTVL.

This clone came up once. CDR3 sequence: CASSLNSGSLTDTQYF. The CDR3 DNA follows: TGCGCCAGCAGCTTGAATAGCGGGAGCCTCACAGATACGCAGTATTTT. The V gene is TRBV5-1, the J gene TRBJ2-3; 9 bases match TRBD2. The germline V gene has CDR1 SGHRS and CDR2 YFSETQ. V was clipped by 1 base and J by 2 bases; unmatched bases: 5. The CDR3 sequence is 16 residues long.

The rearrangement links TRBV5-4 to TRBJ2-3, with a tentative D call TRBD1 (5 bases). Germline V gives CDR1 SGHNT, CDR2 YYREEE (reference sequence). The CDR3 consists of 14 residues. Trimming stripped 7 bases from V and 1 base from J, with 13 bases between. CDR3 region: CASAPGMGTDTQYF. In DNA form, the CDR3 reads TGTGCCAGCGCCCCAGGGATGGGCACAGATACGCAGTATTTT. Full variable domain (missing parts from reference TRBV5-4 and TRBJ2-3): ETGVTQSPTHLIKTRGQQVTLRCSSQSGHNTVSWYQQALGQGPQFIFQYYREEENGRGNFPPRFSGLQFPNYSSELNVNALELDDSALYLCASAPGMGTDTQYFGPGTRLTVL.

DNA of the CDR3: TGTGCCAGCAGCGGACAGGGGCATTTGGGGGAGACCCAGTACTTC. Its translation: CASSGQGHLGETQYF. The rearrangement links TRBV9 to TRBJ2-5, with 8 nucleotides matching TRBD1. Germline V lookup: CDR1 SGDLS, CDR2 YYNGEE. V lost 3 bases and J lost 5; bases outside the gene matches: 9. This CDR3 is 15 amino acids long.

The rearrangement uses TRBV23-1 and TRBJ2-4, with 7 bases aligning to TRBD1. TRBV23-1 is marked as an open reading frame, function uncertain. CDR3 length: 19 residues. With 0 bases clipped from V and 0 bases from J, the junction kept 11 bases outside the gene matches. The CDR3 sequence is CASSQSSDRERIAKNIQYF. The DNA for the CDR3 is TGCGCCAGCAGTCAATCGAGTGACAGGGAGAGGATAGCCAAAAACATTCAGTACTTC.

The chain has TRBV9 and TRBJ2-1, with 11 positions matching TRBD2. The CDR3 extends over 14 amino acids. The trim removed 0 bases at V and 13 bases at J, leaving 6 bases unmatched. CDR1 and CDR2 (germline): SGDLS, YYNGEE. CDR3 amino acids: CASSVGTSGSPQFF. Here the CDR3 DNA reads TGTGCCAGCAGCGTAGGAACTAGCGGGAGTCCCCAGTTCTTC.

The chain recombines TRBV6-1 with TRBJ2-5; TRBD2 is a possible D gene (5 bases). Germline V CDR1 and CDR2: MNHNS, SASEGT. The CDR3 is made up of 11 amino acids. Deletions cut 3 bases from V and 7 bases from J, with 6 bases between. This CDR3 is CASSDRGTQYF. The CDR3 DNA reads as TGTGCCAGCAGTGACCGGGGGACCCAGTACTTC.

V is TRBV7-8 and J is TRBJ2-1; 9 nucleotides match TRBD2. V lost 1 base and J lost 9; bases outside the gene matches: 7. Germline CDR1 reads SGHVS; CDR2 reads FQNEAQ. The CDR3 length is 15 residues. CDR3 sequence reads: CASSLGGGRAVEQFF. The CDR3 DNA sequence: TGTGCCAGCAGCTTAGGGGGCGGGAGGGCCGTTGAGCAGTTCTTC.

This chain joins TRBV10-1 and TRBJ2-7, with D perhaps matching TRBD2 (5 bases). The V end was cut by 8 bases, the J end by 2 bases, with 13 bases between. The CDR3 contains 13 residues. Germline V CDR1 and CDR2: WNHNN, SYGVQD (reference sequence). The CDR3 bases are TGCGCCAGCTCTAGCCGGGGTACCTACGAGCAGTACTTC. Translating gives CASSSRGTYEQYF.

The chain uses TRBV2 and TRBJ1-1, with a weak D call TRBD1 (5 bases). V was clipped by 11 bases and J by 11 bases, with 9 bases between them. Germline CDR1 reads SNHLY; CDR2 reads FYNNEI. The CDR3 contains 8 residues. CDR3 DNA sequence: TGTGCCTGGGACGGGGCTTTCTTT. Translation: CAWDGAFF.

This chain links TRBV4-1 with TRBJ2-1, with 9 bases lining up with TRBD1. V dropped 2 bases and J dropped 0; count of bases not matched to a gene: 5. Germline V gene data show CDR1 as MGHRA and CDR2 as YSYEKL. The length of the CDR3 is 17 residues. CDR3 in amino acids: CASSQTTTGGSYNEQFF. The CDR3 region has the DNA TGCGCCAGCAGCCAAACTACGACAGGGGGCTCCTACAATGAGCAGTTCTTC.

CDR3 region: CAIRLGQFGPAFF. The DNA for the CDR3 is TGTGCCATCAGACTAGGACAGTTCGGCCCAGCTTTCTTT. The chain employs TRBV10-3 and TRBJ1-1; TRBD1 might be the D (6 bases). Trimming took off 6 bases at V and 10 bases at J, with 18 bases between the two ends. The CDR3 spans 13 residues. Germline V gene sequence: CDR1 ENHRY, CDR2 SYGVKD.

The chain links TRBV11-2 to TRBJ2-1; D assignment may be TRBD1 or TRBD2 (6 bases each). Trimming left V 1 base short and J 0 bases short, with 13 bases between. CDR3 length: 17 residues. Germline V gene sequence: CDR1 SGHAT, CDR2 FQNNGV. CDR3 in DNA: TGTGCCAGCAGCTTAGGGGGGGCTACGAGCTCCTACAATGAGCAGTTCTTC. Translation: CASSLGGATSSYNEQFF.

The chain links TRBV14 to TRBJ2-1; no reliable D call. Trimming removed 4 bases from V and 9 bases from J, with 16 bases in between. There are 14 residues in the CDR3. Germline V lookup: CDR1 SGHDN, CDR2 FVKESK. DNA of the CDR3: TGTGCCAGCAGCCCTACGCGAGGAACTGCTGAGCAGTTCTTC. It encodes CASSPTRGTAEQFF.

The chain joins TRBV28 to TRBJ1-2, with unresolved D. Deletions cut 3 bases from V and 7 bases from J, with 6 bases between. Germline V gene sequence: CDR1 MDHEN, CDR2 SYDVKM. This CDR3 contains 11 residues. CDR3 nucleotide sequence: TGTGCCAGCAGTTTTAAGGGTGGCTACACCTTC. It codes for CASSFKGGYTF.

This clone has just one count. This chain connects TRBV29-1 to TRBJ2-5; 12 bases line up with TRBD2. The CDR3 runs to 19 residues. CDR1 is SQVTM and CDR2 is ANQGSEA in the germline V gene. V was clipped by 7 bases and J by 3 bases; unmatched bases: 21. CDR3 protein: CSDPTRASGRALREETQYF. CDR3 DNA: TGCAGCGATCCGACAAGGGCTAGCGGGAGGGCCCTTCGCGAAGAGACCCAGTACTTC.

V gene TRBV5-1 combines with J gene TRBJ1-3, with TRBD1 matching over 8 bases. J gave up 4 bases and V 0 bases, and 3 bases lay outside the gene matches. CDR1 is SGHRS, CDR2 YFSETQ, per germline. The CDR3 runs 15 residues. The CDR3 DNA reads TGCGCCAGCAGCTTGGAGGGACAGGAGGGAAACACCATATATTTT. Translation gives CASSLEGQEGNTIYF. The full variable domain, completed using reference TRBV5-1 and TRBJ1-3, is KAGVTQTPRYLIKTRGQQVTLSCSPISGHRSVSWYQQTPGQGLQFLFEYFSETQRNKGNFPGRFSGRQFSNSRSEMNVSTLELGDSALYLCASSLEGQEGNTIYFGEGSWLTVV.

The gene calls are TRBV7-9 and TRBJ2-1; D is unresolved. CDR3 length: 12 amino acids. V was shortened by 1 base and J by 9 bases, with 7 bases between the two germline ends. Germline loops: CDR1 SEHNR, CDR2 FQNEAQ (reference sequence). The CDR3 sequence is CASSLGESEQFF. The CDR3 region has the DNA TGTGCCAGCAGCTTAGGTGAATCTGAGCAGTTCTTC.

V usage is TRBV28 and J usage is TRBJ1-4; D may be TRBD1 (5 bases). V was shortened by 5 bases and J by 2 bases, with 18 bases between the two germline ends. Germline V lookup: CDR1 MDHEN, CDR2 SYDVKM. This CDR3 is 17 amino acids long. The CDR3 region is CASSRGRTRMTNEKLFF. The CDR3 DNA reads TGTGCCAGCAGTAGGGGAAGAACTAGGATGACTAATGAAAAACTGTTTTTT.

J is TRBJ2-5 and V is TRBV6-5; the D gene is possibly TRBD2 (5 bases). Trimming removed 8 bases from V and 6 bases from J, with 13 bases in between. The CDR3 loop spans 12 amino acids. Germline V gene data show CDR1 as MNHEY and CDR2 as SVGAGI. The CDR3: CASGSSPKTQYF. In nucleotides, the CDR3 is TGTGCCAGCGGGAGCAGCCCGAAGACCCAGTACTTC.

The chain carries TRBV7-9 and TRBJ2-2; possible D gene TRBD1, 5 bases. V lost 5 bases and J lost 7, with 17 bases in between. Germline lookup yields CDR1 SEHNR and CDR2 FQNEAQ (reference sequence). The CDR3 extends over 15 amino acids. CDR3 sequence: CASSQSHRPGGELFF. The DNA for the CDR3 is TGTGCCAGCAGCCAATCCCACAGGCCGGGCGGGGAGCTGTTTTTT.

The V gene is TRBV27, the J gene TRBJ2-7; perhaps TRBD2 as D (6 bases). This CDR3 contains 13 residues. V lost 7 bases, J lost 5 bases, and 15 bases lay in between. The germline CDR1 and CDR2 sequences are MNHEY and SMNVEV (reference sequence). CDR3 region: CASTETSSHEQYF. DNA for the CDR3: TGTGCCAGCACTGAGACTAGTTCCCACGAGCAGTACTTC.

This clone was counted once. The V gene is TRBV9, the J gene TRBJ2-3; D uncertain. Germline CDR1 reads SGDLS; CDR2 reads YYNGEE. Trimming stripped 0 bases from V and 1 base from J, with 12 bases between. This CDR3 is built from 16 residues. The CDR3 DNA is TGTGCCAGCAGCGTAGGTTCCCTCAGAGGCACAGATACGCAGTATTTT. It codes for CASSVGSLRGTDTQYF. Filled out from reference TRBV9 and TRBJ2-3, the complete variable domain reads DSGVTQTPKHLITATGQRVTLRCSPRSGDLSVYWYQQSLDQGLQFLIQYYNGEERAKGNILERFSAQQFPDLHSELNLSSLELGDSALYFCASSVGSLRGTDTQYFGPGTRLTVL.

This chain links TRBV21-1 with TRBJ2-1; no check of the table's D call, TRBD1, against the DNA was made. TRBV21-1 corresponds to a pseudogene. The CDR3 covers 17 residues. CDR3 amino acids: CASSKGGSTGSYNEQFF. CDR3 DNA: TGTGCCAGCAGCAAAGGAGGGTCGACAGGTTCTTACAATGAGCAGTTCTTC.

CDR3 DNA sequence: TGTGCCAGCAGCTCACAGGGGGCCCAAGATACGCAGTATTTT. It translates to CASSSQGAQDTQYF. The chain carries TRBV11-3 and TRBJ2-3, with 9 bases identical to TRBD1. CDR1 and CDR2 from the germline V gene are SGHNT and YENEEA. The CDR3 sequence is 14 residues long. The V segment lost 4 bases and the J segment 5 bases; nucleotides outside the gene matches: 4.